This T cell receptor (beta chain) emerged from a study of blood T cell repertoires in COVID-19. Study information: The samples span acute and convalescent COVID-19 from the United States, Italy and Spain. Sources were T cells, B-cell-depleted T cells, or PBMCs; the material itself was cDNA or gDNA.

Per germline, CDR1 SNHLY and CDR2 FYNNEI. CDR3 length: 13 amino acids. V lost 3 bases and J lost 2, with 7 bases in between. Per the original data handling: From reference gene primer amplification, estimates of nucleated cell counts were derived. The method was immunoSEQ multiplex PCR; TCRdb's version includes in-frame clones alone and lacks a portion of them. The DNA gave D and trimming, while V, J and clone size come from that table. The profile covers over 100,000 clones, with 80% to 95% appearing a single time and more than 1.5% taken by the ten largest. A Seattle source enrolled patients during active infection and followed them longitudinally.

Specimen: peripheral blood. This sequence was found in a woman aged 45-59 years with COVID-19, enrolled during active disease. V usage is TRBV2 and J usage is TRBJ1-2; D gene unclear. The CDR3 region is CASSEGRNYGYTF. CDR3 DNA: TGTGCCAGCAGTGAGGGGAGGAACTATGGCTACACCTTC.